The clone carrying this T cell receptor beta chain was observed a handful of times. Its antigen is not identified. An end of the junction differs from the germline gene, which may be a read error. It was from roughly 10 ml of fresh peripheral blood that the PBMCs came. The data derive from a study of Graves' ophthalmopathy and Graves' hyperthyroidism. The germline CDR1 and CDR2 sequences are SGHRS and YFSETQ. The CDR3 length is 16 residues. Points from the study as a whole: A model of 13 signatures distinguished ophthalmopathy from stable hyperthyroidism at approximately 90% sensitivity and 81.08% specificity. Most thyroid clonotypes expanded beyond 0.001 frequency were also found in blood.

Transcripts of RNA were the source for amplifying TCR beta CDR3 regions. First-round RT-PCR with HTBI primers preceded a second-round multiplex PCR. TCRdb re-called the multiplex PCR reads through MiXCR, storing one row per CDR3 protein. The sample contains 240,000 or so distinct CDR3 sequences, about 47% of which appear only once. The clonotype was recovered from an adult man with Graves' ophthalmopathy. Sequences were obtained from peripheral blood. The chain uses TRBV5-1 and TRBJ1-1; D remains ambiguous. CDR3 DNA: TGCGCCAGCAGCTTACCTCTCCCTGGACTGAGAACTGTAGCTTTCTTT. Its protein is CASSLPLPGLRTVAFF.